The 3 T cell receptor beta chains below come from one sample, sequenced in a study of blood T cell repertoires in COVID-19. TCRdb's copy holds only in-frame clones and misses some; the assay was immunoSEQ multiplex PCR. Of 220,000 or so clones listed, approximately 80% are singletons. Sequencing was done on a sample of peripheral blood. These receptors originate from a woman aged 60 to 75 who had recovered from COVID-19.

This chain connects TRBV16 to TRBJ1-5; D call uncertain. The CDR3 totals 14 residues. Germline V lookup: CDR1 KGHSY, CDR2 FQNENV. Between the trimmed V and J ends, which lost 4 bases and 0 bases, there was a span of 7 bases. The CDR3 loop reads CASSLLNSNQPQHF. CDR3 DNA sequence: TGTGCCAGCAGCCTCCTAAATAGCAATCAGCCCCAGCATTTT.

The J gene is TRBJ1-2, the V gene TRBV5-1, with 7 positions matching TRBD1. Germline CDR1 and CDR2: SGHRS and YFSETQ. The CDR3 covers 15 residues. Trimming removed 4 bases from V and 4 bases from J; junction bases left unmatched: 10. In DNA form, the CDR3 reads TGCGCCAGCAGCCCGAGGGGGACAGTTACCTATGGCTACACCTTC. This sequence encodes CASSPRGTVTYGYTF.

The chain employs TRBV5-4 and TRBJ2-7; D is possibly TRBD2 (6 bases). Germline assignment: CDR1 SGHNT and CDR2 YYREEE (reference sequence). Trimming cost V 6 bases and J 5 bases, with 18 bases left between them. This CDR3 is built from 14 residues. CDR3: CASTSRAGGNEQYF. The DNA for the CDR3 is TGTGCCAGCACCTCACGGGCTGGGGGGAACGAGCAGTACTTC.